What follows are 32 T cell receptor beta chains derived from one specimen sequenced in a study of technical replicates of blood from a few donors. TCRdb's copy holds only in-frame clones and misses some; the assay was immunoSEQ multiplex PCR. Of almost 70,000 clones listed, 80% to 95% were seen once; the top ten hold roughly 4.3%. The source material was PBMCs. The receptors here all came from a human donor in good health. Some clones in this sample may be carry-over from other donors' samples.

This chain uses TRBV7-2 with TRBJ2-2, with 9 bases fitting TRBD2. This CDR3 comprises 15 residues. Germline V gives CDR1 SGHTA, CDR2 FQGNSA. V was pared by 5 bases and J by 6 bases, with 7 bases of the junction left unmatched. The CDR3 bases are TGTGCCAGCAGCCCCCCCCTAGCGGGATCCGGGGAGCTGTTTTTT. Protein sequence: CASSPPLAGSGELFF.

The chain employs TRBV2 and TRBJ1-5; 12 bases align to TRBD1. From germline, CDR1 is SNHLY and CDR2 FYNNEI. V shed 7 bases and J 6 bases; nucleotides not matched to a gene: 7. This CDR3 has 15 residues. CDR3: CASNPGQGAVQPQHF. CDR3 bases: TGTGCCAGCAACCCGGGACAGGGGGCGGTTCAGCCCCAGCATTTT.

The CDR3 region is CASSLAPRGEQFF. The DNA of the CDR3 is TGTGCCAGCAGCTTAGCGCCTAGGGGCGAGCAGTTCTTC. The chain uses TRBV7-9 and TRBJ2-1; TRBD1 is a possible D gene (5 bases). Trimming left V 0 bases short and J 10 bases short, with 10 bases between. Per the germline V gene, CDR1 is SEHNR and CDR2 is FQNEAQ (reference sequence). The CDR3 has 13 amino acids.

V and J are TRBV7-2 and TRBJ2-1; 9 bases map to TRBD2. CDR1 and CDR2 from the germline V gene are SGHTA and FQGNSA. The CDR3 extends over 15 amino acids. V was pared by 4 bases and J by 8 bases, with 9 bases of the junction left unmatched. The CDR3 nucleotides read TGTGCCAGCAGCTCCAAGGTAGCGGGAGCCCATGAGCAGTTCTTC. Translation: CASSSKVAGAHEQFF.

The chain recombines TRBV4-1 with TRBJ1-5, with TRBD1 matching over 9 bases. The V gene end was trimmed by 2 bases and the J gene end by 4 bases; junction bases not matched to a gene: 3. The germline CDR1 and CDR2 sequences are MGHRA and YSYEKL. This CDR3 comprises 15 residues. The CDR3 DNA is TGCGCCAGCAGCCAACCCGGGACAGGGAATCAGCCCCAGCATTTT. This codes for CASSQPGTGNQPQHF.

The chain uses TRBV6-1 and TRBJ1-2; D is uncertain. The CDR3 contains 14 residues. Deletions cut 7 bases from V and 2 bases from J, with 14 bases between. The V gene's germline CDR1 is MNHNS and CDR2 SASEGT. CDR3: CASTLKPSNYGYTF. As DNA, the CDR3 is TGTGCCAGCACCTTAAAGCCAAGCAACTATGGCTACACCTTC.

The rearrangement joins TRBV5-3 to TRBJ2-5, with 8 nucleotides matching TRBD2. TRBV5-3 carries the ORF label, with uncertain function. V was pared by 0 bases and J by 2 bases, with 6 bases of the junction left unmatched. The CDR3 contains 16 residues. CDR3: CARSLEGLAGQETQYF. The DNA for the CDR3 is TGTGCCAGAAGCTTGGAGGGGTTAGCGGGGCAAGAGACCCAGTACTTC.

The chain recombines TRBV6-1 with TRBJ2-7; the D gene is possibly TRBD1 (6 bases). This CDR3 region has 13 residues. Germline lookup yields CDR1 MNHNS and CDR2 SASEGT. V was cut by 2 bases and J by 6 bases, with 11 bases left in between. The CDR3 region is CASSERQEGEQYF. DNA of the CDR3: TGTGCCAGCAGTGAACGACAGGAAGGCGAGCAGTACTTC.

The gene calls are TRBV19 and TRBJ1-4; no definite D call. The CDR3 has 14 amino acids. Trimming shortened V by 8 bases and J by 0 bases, and 10 bases separated the two germline ends. Germline V gene sequence: CDR1 LNHDA, CDR2 SQIVND (reference sequence). The CDR3, as DNA: TGTGCCAGTTTCCGGGTTGCAACTAATGAAAAACTGTTTTTT. It specifies CASFRVATNEKLFF.

The genes are TRBV9 and TRBJ2-4, with 7 bases fitting TRBD1. With V trimmed by 5 bases and J by 9 bases, 8 bases remained unmatched. The CDR3 loop spans 13 amino acids. CDR1 and CDR2 from the germline V gene are SGDLS and YYNGEE. CDR3 sequence: CASSSGTVGIQYF. The CDR3 nucleotides are TGTGCCAGCAGTTCCGGGACAGTTGGCATTCAGTACTTC.

J is TRBJ2-2 and V is TRBV5-1, with D unclear. The germline V gene has CDR1 SGHRS and CDR2 YFSETQ. The CDR3 runs to 17 residues. V was pared by 0 bases and J by 4 bases, with 16 bases between. DNA for the CDR3: TGCGCCAGCAGCTTGGGGTATCGCGGCTCTACCACCGGGGAGCTGTTTTTT. Translation: CASSLGYRGSTTGELFF.

The chain has TRBV20-1 and TRBJ2-7; D gene ambiguous. CDR1 and CDR2 (germline): DFQATT, SNEGSKA (reference sequence). The V and J ends lost 5 bases and 6 bases respectively, with 11 bases between them. The CDR3 spans 11 residues. In DNA, the CDR3 is TGCAGTGCTCCTCGGAGAGGCGAGCAGTACTTC. The encoded protein is CSAPRRGEQYF.

This rearrangement joins TRBV5-4 to TRBJ2-3; possibly TRBD2 for D (7 bases). CDR3 length equals 15 residues. V was shortened by 6 bases and J by 1 base, with 15 bases between the two germline ends. Germline loops: CDR1 SGHNT, CDR2 YYREEE (reference sequence). CDR3 residues: CASTLGGGGTDTQYF. CDR3 coding DNA: TGTGCCAGCACCCTGGGAGGGGGGGGCACAGATACGCAGTATTTT.

This chain joins TRBV7-2 and TRBJ2-5, with a weak D call TRBD1 (5 bases). The V end lost 2 bases, the J end lost 2 bases, and 18 bases lay between the germline ends. Germline assignment: CDR1 SGHTA and CDR2 FQGNSA. The CDR3 runs 17 residues. CDR3 DNA: TGTGCCAGCAGCTTAAAACGGAGCAGGGTGGGGCAAGAGACCCAGTACTTC. Its translation is CASSLKRSRVGQETQYF.

The chain combines TRBV28 with TRBJ2-2; TRBD1 aligns across 7 bases. CDR1 is MDHEN, CDR2 SYDVKM, per germline. V lost 5 bases to trimming and J lost 0 bases; unmatched junction nucleotides: 6. The CDR3 is 16 amino acids. The CDR3 sequence: CASSPPGQTNTGELFF. CDR3 coding DNA: TGTGCCAGCAGTCCCCCGGGACAGACGAACACCGGGGAGCTGTTTTTT.

The chain employs TRBV28 and TRBJ2-7; 9 nucleotides line up with TRBD1. This CDR3 spans 15 amino acids. V shed 2 bases, J shed 6 bases, and the junction held 8 bases outside the gene matches. Germline loops: CDR1 MDHEN, CDR2 SYDVKM. In nucleotides, the CDR3 is TGTGCCAGCAGTTTAAACAGGGGGCGGCCCTCCGAGCAGTACTTC. Amino acid sequence: CASSLNRGRPSEQYF.

The chain is built from TRBV15 and TRBJ2-5; 9 bases match TRBD2. The CDR3 is 17 amino acids. Germline V gene lookup returns CDR1 LNHNV and CDR2 YYDKDF (reference sequence). V trimming: 0 bases; J trimming: 4 bases; junction bases outside the gene matches: 9. This CDR3 reads CATSRDLGSGGGETQYF. CDR3 sequence (DNA): TGTGCCACCAGCAGAGATCTGGGTAGCGGGGGAGGAGAGACCCAGTACTTC.

The V and J genes are TRBV4-3 and TRBJ1-1, with TRBD1 matching 8 bases. The length of the CDR3 is 15 residues. J gave up 1 base and V 4 bases, and 5 bases lay outside the gene matches. CDR1 is LGHNA and CDR2 is YSLEER in the germline V gene. The CDR3 DNA reads as TGCGCCAGCAGCCTGTACGGACAGGGGAACACTGAAGCTTTCTTT. Translated, it gives CASSLYGQGNTEAFF.

This chain connects TRBV20-1 to TRBJ2-7; tentative D call: TRBD2 (6 bases). This CDR3 region has 11 residues. Germline loops: CDR1 DFQATT, CDR2 SNEGSKA (reference sequence). V was pared by 3 bases and J by 3 bases, with 6 bases between. The CDR3 here is CSASGSYEQYF. The DNA for the CDR3 is TGCAGTGCTAGCGGGAGCTACGAGCAGTACTTC.

This chain uses TRBV5-6 with TRBJ1-6; D ambiguous. The CDR3 consists of 13 residues. Germline CDR1 SGHDT, CDR2 YYEEEE. Trimming left V 4 bases short and J 7 bases short, with 9 bases between. The CDR3 spells CASSGRWNSPLHF. Here the CDR3 DNA reads TGTGCCAGCAGCGGCCGTTGGAATTCACCCCTCCACTTT.

The rearrangement uses TRBV10-3 and TRBJ1-1; D might be TRBD1 (5 bases). CDR1 and CDR2 from the germline V gene are ENHRY and SYGVKD. With 0 bases removed from V and 4 bases from J, the gap between germline ends came to 15 bases. This CDR3 is 16 amino acids long. CDR3 sequence reads: CAISESGRSGGTEAFF. CDR3 nucleotide sequence: TGTGCCATCAGTGAGTCGGGTCGGTCGGGGGGCACTGAAGCTTTCTTT.

This clone was detected only once. The junction shows a germline mismatch at one end, possibly a read error. The rearrangement links TRBV7-8 to TRBJ2-5; D perhaps matches TRBD2 (6 bases). This CDR3 comprises 14 residues. Germline CDR1 and CDR2: SGHVS and FQNEAQ. The CDR3 loop is CASSLGASETAQYF. Here the CDR3 DNA reads TGTGCCAGCAGTTTAGGGGCTAGCGAGACAGCCCAGTACTTC.

CDR3 in DNA: TGTGCCAGCAGTCGGACTAGCGGGGGGCAAGAGACCCAGTACTTC. Translated, it gives CASSRTSGGQETQYF. This sequence joins TRBV2 and TRBJ2-5; 14 bases are a match to TRBD2. With V trimmed by 5 bases and J by 2 bases, 1 base remained unmatched. Per germline, CDR1 SNHLY and CDR2 FYNNEI. The CDR3 loop spans 15 amino acids.

This chain links TRBV4-3 with TRBJ1-1; possible D gene TRBD1, 5 bases. CDR3 length: 13 residues. Germline-derived CDR1 and CDR2 are LGHNA and YSLEER. V gave up 4 bases and J gave up 1 base, with 7 bases separating them. The CDR3 sequence: CASSPTGNTEAFF. CDR3 in DNA: TGCGCCAGCAGCCCTACAGGGAACACTGAAGCTTTCTTT.

V usage is TRBV30 and J usage is TRBJ2-1, with 8 bases fitting TRBD1. The CDR3 length is 14 residues. With 0 bases clipped from V and 5 bases from J, the junction kept 3 bases outside the gene matches. Germline CDR1 reads GTSNPN; CDR2 reads SVGIG (reference sequence). This CDR3 reads CAWSVGTGHNEQFF. Written as DNA, the CDR3 is TGTGCCTGGAGTGTGGGGACAGGACACAATGAGCAGTTCTTC.

This chain joins TRBV19 and TRBJ1-2, with 7 positions matching TRBD1. J was trimmed by 5 bases and V by 6 bases; bases with no gene match: 18. CDR3 length equals 17 residues. Germline V gives CDR1 LNHDA, CDR2 SQIVND (reference sequence). Here the CDR3 DNA reads TGTGCCAGTAGAAACCCCTTCGAGGGGGCACCTGGGTATGGCTACACCTTC. Translation: CASRNPFEGAPGYGYTF.

The chain carries TRBV7-2 and TRBJ1-2; D is undetermined. CDR1 is SGHTA, CDR2 FQGNSA, per germline. V shed 1 base and J shed 5 bases, with 11 bases lying between them. The CDR3 totals 14 residues. The DNA of the CDR3 is TGTGCCAGCAGCTTAGGGTCGGGAGTATATGGCTACACCTTC. Its translation is CASSLGSGVYGYTF.

The J gene is TRBJ2-7, the V gene TRBV7-8; the match to TRBD2 covers 7 bases. The V gene's germline CDR1 is SGHVS and CDR2 FQNEAQ. J gave up 6 bases and V 5 bases, and 13 bases lay outside the gene matches. The CDR3 covers 15 residues. The DNA for the CDR3 is TGTGCCAGCAGCCTGCCGGGACTTGGGGGGGTCGAGCAGTACTTC. Its protein product is CASSLPGLGGVEQYF.

CDR3 sequence reads: CSAPHAGTTYNNEQFF. CDR3 nucleotide sequence: TGCAGCGCCCCGCACGCCGGGACTACCTATAACAATGAGCAGTTCTTC. The rearrangement joins TRBV29-1 to TRBJ2-1, with 7 bases identical to TRBD2. The germline V gene has CDR1 SQVTM and CDR2 ANQGSEA. The CDR3 extends over 16 amino acids. The V gene end was trimmed by 7 bases and the J gene end by 5 bases; junction bases not matched to a gene: 17.

This chain links TRBV6-5 with TRBJ1-3; perhaps TRBD1 as D (5 bases). Germline CDR1 reads MNHEY; CDR2 reads SVGAGI. This CDR3 is 15 amino acids long. With 0 bases removed from V and 2 bases from J, the gap between germline ends came to 8 bases. CDR3 region: CASSYSGRAGNTIYF. The CDR3 DNA sequence: TGTGCCAGCAGTTACTCGGGCAGGGCTGGAAACACCATATATTTT.

This CDR3 is CSGQGDTQYF. CDR3 in DNA: TGCAGTGGACAGGGAGATACGCAGTATTTT. The chain carries TRBV20-1 and TRBJ2-3, with 7 bases aligning to TRBD1. This CDR3 region has 10 residues. CDR1 is DFQATT, CDR2 SNEGSKA, per germline (reference sequence). Trimming removed 7 bases from V and 5 bases from J; junction bases left unmatched: 0.

The V call is TRBV4-1, the J call TRBJ1-2, with D possibly TRBD1 on 6 matching bases. Looked up from germline, CDR1 is MGHRA and CDR2 is YSYEKL. The CDR3 extends over 15 amino acids. V lost 4 bases to trimming and J lost 2 bases, with 14 bases between them. The CDR3 spells CASSLTGTGNYGYTF. CDR3 bases: TGCGCCAGCAGCCTCACTGGTACAGGGAACTATGGCTACACCTTC.